These 11 T cell receptor beta chains share one sample of origin, sequenced in a study of T cell repertoires in cytomegalovirus infection. TCRdb re-called the reads with MiXCR, one entry per CDR3 protein. The sample shows around 550,000 distinct CDR3 sequences, 26% of them seen only once. Sequenced material: PBMCs. The receptor set was obtained from a human donor in good health (CMV status not recorded). Some clones in this sample may be carry-over from other donors' samples.

The J gene is TRBJ1-3, the V gene TRBV12-3 or TRBV12-4, with 11 bases fitting TRBD1. V shed 7 bases, J shed 4 bases, and the junction held 6 bases outside the gene matches. CDR3 length: 15 amino acids. The CDR3 region is CASKGQGAGGNTIYF. As DNA, the CDR3 is TGTGCCAGCAAAGGACAGGGGGCGGGAGGAAACACCATATATTTT.

This clonotype has more than one count but fewer than ten. This rearrangement joins TRBV12-3 or TRBV12-4 to TRBJ1-4; D is possibly TRBD1 (5 bases). V was pared by 6 bases and J by 8 bases, with 19 bases between. The CDR3 runs to 15 residues. The CDR3 DNA reads TGTGCCAGCAGCTTTGACGGGGAGGGACGCGAAAAACTGTTTTTT. This translates into CASSFDGEGREKLFF.

The V gene is TRBV12-3 or TRBV12-4, the J gene TRBJ1-5, with D possibly being TRBD1 (5 bases). There are 14 residues in the CDR3. The V end lost 5 bases, the J end lost 4 bases, and 12 bases lay between the germline ends. The CDR3 reads CASSHGQENQPQHF. Written as DNA, the CDR3 is TGTGCCAGCAGTCACGGACAAGAGAATCAGCCCCAGCATTTT.

Only a few counts were recorded for this clonotype. The chain combines TRBV7-6 with TRBJ2-1; 12 bases fit TRBD2. J lost 5 bases, V lost 6 bases, and 5 bases had no gene match. The germline gives CDR1 SGHVS, CDR2 FNYEAQ. The CDR3 has 15 residues. In DNA, the CDR3 is TGTGCCAGCAGGACGACTAGCGGGGGAGACAATGAGCAGTTCTTC. The encoded protein is CASRTTSGGDNEQFF.

The chain has TRBV20-1 and TRBJ2-3; D uncertain. Germline lookup yields CDR1 DFQATT and CDR2 SNEGSKA (reference sequence). V lost 1 base and J lost 4, with 12 bases in between. The CDR3 covers 14 residues. The CDR3 here is CSARGSHHADTQYF. The DNA for the CDR3 is TGCAGTGCTAGAGGCTCCCATCACGCAGATACGCAGTATTTT.

This clonotype has more than one count but fewer than ten. The V and J genes are TRBV19 and TRBJ2-2; 11 bases align to TRBD2. The length of the CDR3 is 16 residues. Trimming took 1 base from V and 4 from J; bases not matched to a gene: 2. Per germline, CDR1 LNHDA and CDR2 SQIVND (reference sequence). CDR3 region: CASSIVAGGGTGELFF. CDR3 nucleotides: TGTGCCAGTAGTATAGTAGCGGGAGGGGGCACCGGGGAGCTGTTTTTT.

This clonotype was seen just once. The gene calls are TRBV7-9 and TRBJ1-2, with D perhaps TRBD1 (5 bases). The CDR3 has 13 residues. Germline V gene lookup returns CDR1 SEHNR and CDR2 FQNEAQ (reference sequence). V was pared by 3 bases and J by 4 bases, with 9 bases between. CDR3 in DNA: TGTGCCAGCAGCTTTTCCCAGGGCTATGGCTACACCTTC. As protein: CASSFSQGYGYTF.

This clonotype turned up a few times. CDR3 DNA sequence: TGTGCCAGCAGAACTAGCGGGAGACCAGATACGCAGTATTTT. Its protein is CASRTSGRPDTQYF. The chain carries TRBV7-2 and TRBJ2-3; 11 bases are a match to TRBD2. The germline V gene has CDR1 SGHTA and CDR2 FQGNSA. Trimming took 6 bases from V and 4 from J; bases not matched to a gene: 3. The CDR3 is 14 residues long.

This clonotype was seen only a few times. The chain uses TRBV6-2 or TRBV6-3 and TRBJ2-5; 14 positions agree with TRBD2. Germline V gene data show CDR1 as MNHEY and CDR2 as SVGEGT. V was clipped by 5 bases and J by 2 bases; unmatched bases: 4. This CDR3 is built from 16 residues. The CDR3 loop is CASSRGLAGEQETQYF. The DNA of the CDR3 is TGTGCCAGCAGTAGGGGACTAGCGGGGGAACAAGAGACCCAGTACTTC.

This clonotype was seen more than once but under ten times. The V call is TRBV6-1, the J call TRBJ2-1; 11 bases align to TRBD2. V gave up 7 bases and J gave up 13 bases; unmatched junction bases: 9. Looked up from germline, CDR1 is MNHNS and CDR2 is SASEGT. The CDR3 is 13 residues long. DNA for the CDR3: TGTGCCAGCAAGACTAGCGGGACTCTGGAACAGTTCTTC. Amino acid sequence: CASKTSGTLEQFF.

This clonotype was seen a handful of times. This sequence joins TRBV5-6 and TRBJ2-7; D ambiguous. The germline V and J ends were trimmed by 4 bases and 6 bases, with 14 bases remaining between them. The CDR3 is 13 residues long. Germline V gene data show CDR1 as SGHDT and CDR2 as YYEEEE. The DNA of the CDR3 is TGTGCCAGCAGCCCTGGTCTGAGGCCCGAGCAGTACGTC. Its translation is CASSPGLRPEQYV.